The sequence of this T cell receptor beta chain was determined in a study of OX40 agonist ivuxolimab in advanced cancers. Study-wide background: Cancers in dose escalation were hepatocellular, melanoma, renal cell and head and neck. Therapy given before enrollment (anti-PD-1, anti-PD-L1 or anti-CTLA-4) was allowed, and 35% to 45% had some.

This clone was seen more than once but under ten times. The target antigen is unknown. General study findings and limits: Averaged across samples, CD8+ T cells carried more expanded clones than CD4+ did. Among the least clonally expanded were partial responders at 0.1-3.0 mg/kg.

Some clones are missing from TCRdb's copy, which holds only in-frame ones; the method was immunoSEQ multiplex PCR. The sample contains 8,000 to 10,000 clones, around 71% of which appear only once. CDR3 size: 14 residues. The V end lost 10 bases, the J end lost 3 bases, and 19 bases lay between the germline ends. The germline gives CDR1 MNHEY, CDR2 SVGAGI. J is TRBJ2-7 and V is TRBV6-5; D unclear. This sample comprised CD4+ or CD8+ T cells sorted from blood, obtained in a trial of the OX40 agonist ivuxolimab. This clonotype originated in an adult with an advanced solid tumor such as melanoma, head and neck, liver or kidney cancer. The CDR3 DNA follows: TGTGCCACCTCTACCGGACCAGTGGACTACGAGCAGTACTTC. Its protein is CATSTGPVDYEQYF.